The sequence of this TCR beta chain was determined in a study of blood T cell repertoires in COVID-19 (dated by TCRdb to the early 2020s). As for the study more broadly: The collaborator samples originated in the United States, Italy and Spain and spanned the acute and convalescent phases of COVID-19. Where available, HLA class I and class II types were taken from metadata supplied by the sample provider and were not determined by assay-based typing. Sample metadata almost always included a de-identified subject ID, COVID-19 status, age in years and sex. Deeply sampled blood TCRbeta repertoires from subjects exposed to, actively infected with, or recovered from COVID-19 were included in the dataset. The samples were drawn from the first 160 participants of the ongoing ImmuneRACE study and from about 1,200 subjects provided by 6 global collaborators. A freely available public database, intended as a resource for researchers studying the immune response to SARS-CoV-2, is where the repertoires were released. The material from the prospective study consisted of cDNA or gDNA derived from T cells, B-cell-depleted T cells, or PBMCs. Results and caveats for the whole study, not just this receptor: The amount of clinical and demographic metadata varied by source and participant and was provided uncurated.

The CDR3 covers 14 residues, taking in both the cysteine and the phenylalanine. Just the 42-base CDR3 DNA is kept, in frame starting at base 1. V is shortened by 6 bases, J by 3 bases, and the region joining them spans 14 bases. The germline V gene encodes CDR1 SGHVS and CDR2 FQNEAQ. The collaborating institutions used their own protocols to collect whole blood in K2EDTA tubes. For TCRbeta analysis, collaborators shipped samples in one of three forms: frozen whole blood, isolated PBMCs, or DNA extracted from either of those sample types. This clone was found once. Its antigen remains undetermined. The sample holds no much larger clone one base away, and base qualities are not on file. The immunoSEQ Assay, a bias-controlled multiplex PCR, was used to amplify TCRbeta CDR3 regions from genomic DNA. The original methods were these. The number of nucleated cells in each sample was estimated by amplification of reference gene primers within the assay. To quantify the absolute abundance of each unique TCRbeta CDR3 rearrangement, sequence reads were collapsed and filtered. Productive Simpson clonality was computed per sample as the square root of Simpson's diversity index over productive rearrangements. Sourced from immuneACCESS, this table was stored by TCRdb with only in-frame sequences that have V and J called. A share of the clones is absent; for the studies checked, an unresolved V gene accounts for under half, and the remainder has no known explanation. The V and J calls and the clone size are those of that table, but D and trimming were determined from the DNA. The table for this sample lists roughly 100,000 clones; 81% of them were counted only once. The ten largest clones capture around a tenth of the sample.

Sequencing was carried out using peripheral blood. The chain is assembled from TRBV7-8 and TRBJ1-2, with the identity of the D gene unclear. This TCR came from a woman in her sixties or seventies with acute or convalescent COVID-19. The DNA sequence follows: TGTGCCAGCAGGGAAAGGCGCGGAGACTATGGCTACACCTTC. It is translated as CASRERRGDYGYTF.